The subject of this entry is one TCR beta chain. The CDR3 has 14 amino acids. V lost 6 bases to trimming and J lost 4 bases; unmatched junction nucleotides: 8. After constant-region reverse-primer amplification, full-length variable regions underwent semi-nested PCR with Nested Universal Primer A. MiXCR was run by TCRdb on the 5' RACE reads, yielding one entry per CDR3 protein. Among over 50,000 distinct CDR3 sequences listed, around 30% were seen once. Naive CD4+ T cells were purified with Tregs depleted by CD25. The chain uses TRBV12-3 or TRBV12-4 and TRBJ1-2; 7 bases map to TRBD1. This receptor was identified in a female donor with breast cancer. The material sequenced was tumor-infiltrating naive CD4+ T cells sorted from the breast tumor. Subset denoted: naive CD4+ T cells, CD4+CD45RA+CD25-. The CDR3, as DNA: TGTGCCAGCAGCCGTAACAGGGGCGGCTATGGCTACACCTTC. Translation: CASSRNRGGYGYTF.